This T cell receptor (beta chain) was retrieved from a study of PD-L1 blockade in urothelial cancer. Study context: Atezolizumab 1,200 mg was given intravenously every 3 weeks, starting 2014. Blood was subjected to analysis at 3 weeks (second dose) and 6 weeks following treatment start. Per blood sample, T cells had a median of around 140,000.

This CDR3 has 12 amino acids. Trimming cost V 6 bases and J 5 bases, with 10 bases left between them. Germline CDR1 reads MNHNS; CDR2 reads SASEGT. Synthetically made TCR analog templates were put into each PCR as spikes. Clones were sequenced by immunoSEQ multiplex PCR, and TCRdb holds only the in-frame ones, with some missing. Among around 50,000 clones listed, around 83% were seen once. Noted time point: pretreatment peripheral blood. This specimen was PBMCs, taken around atezolizumab (anti-PD-L1) treatment. This clonotype was sampled from a man between 45 and 60 years old with urothelial cancer. The chain links TRBV6-1 to TRBJ1-2; D is unresolved. CDR3 in amino acids: CASSPTEYGYTF. The CDR3 bases are TGTGCCAGCAGCCCTACAGAGTATGGCTACACCTTC.